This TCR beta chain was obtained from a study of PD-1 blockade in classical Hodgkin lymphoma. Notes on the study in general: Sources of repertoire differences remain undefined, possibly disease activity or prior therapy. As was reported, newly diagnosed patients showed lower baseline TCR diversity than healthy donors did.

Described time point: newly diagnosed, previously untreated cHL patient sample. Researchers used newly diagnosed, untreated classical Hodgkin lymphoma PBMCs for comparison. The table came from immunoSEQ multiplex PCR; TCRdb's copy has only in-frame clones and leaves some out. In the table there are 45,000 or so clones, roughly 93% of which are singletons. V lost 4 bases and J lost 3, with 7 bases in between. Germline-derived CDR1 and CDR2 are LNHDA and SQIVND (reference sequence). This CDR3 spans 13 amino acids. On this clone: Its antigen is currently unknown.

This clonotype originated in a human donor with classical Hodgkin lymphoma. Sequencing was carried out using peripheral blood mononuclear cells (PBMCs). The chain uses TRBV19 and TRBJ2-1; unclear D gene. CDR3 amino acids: CASSTPGYNEQFF. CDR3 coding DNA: TGTGCCAGTAGTACCCCCGGCTACAATGAGCAGTTCTTC.